What follows are 19 T cell receptor beta chains derived from one specimen sequenced in a study of OX40 agonist ivuxolimab in advanced cancers. Using immunoSEQ multiplex PCR, the repertoire was profiled, and TCRdb retains in-frame clones only, with some absent. Of some 43,000 clones in the sample, 85% to 90% were seen once. The sequencing here drew on CD4+ or CD8+ T cells sorted from blood, taken in a trial of the OX40 agonist ivuxolimab. The receptors stem from an adult with an advanced solid tumor such as melanoma, head and neck, liver or kidney cancer.

The genes are TRBV7-2 and TRBJ1-2; TRBD1 matches at 7 bases. The CDR3 loop spans 15 amino acids. The trim removed 2 bases at V and 4 bases at J, leaving 7 bases unmatched. CDR1 is SGHTA, CDR2 FQGNSA, per germline. CDR3 sequence (DNA): TGTGCCAGCAGCTTAACCGCAGGGGGGATCTATGGCTACACCTTC. Translating gives CASSLTAGGIYGYTF.

This clone was seen a single time. CDR3 nucleotide sequence: TGTGCCAGTGGGACAGCCTACAATGAGCAGTTCTTC. This translates into CASGTAYNEQFF. This chain links TRBV19 with TRBJ2-1; 7 nucleotides agree with TRBD1. Germline V lookup: CDR1 LNHDA, CDR2 SQIVND (reference sequence). Losses at the gene ends were 8 bases for V and 2 bases for J; bases not matched to a gene: 0. There are 12 residues in the CDR3.

J is TRBJ2-7 and V is TRBV27, with 8 bases fitting TRBD1. Germline V gene sequence: CDR1 MNHEY, CDR2 SMNVEV (reference sequence). Trimming cost V 4 bases and J 6 bases; bases outside gene matches: 5. CDR3 size: 13 residues. In nucleotides, the CDR3 is TGTGCCAGCAGTTCGCCAGGGGGCACCGAGCAGTACTTC. As protein: CASSSPGGTEQYF.

This sequence joins TRBV25-1 and TRBJ2-7; D gene ambiguous. This CDR3 contains 13 residues. Per the germline V gene, CDR1 is MGHDK and CDR2 is SYGVNS. Trimming removed 4 bases at V and 3 bases at J, with 10 bases between. This CDR3 reads CASSAATVYEQYF. The CDR3 region has the DNA TGTGCCAGCAGTGCTGCGACCGTCTACGAGCAGTACTTC.

CDR3 DNA: TGTGCCAGCAGGGACGGGTGGGGCTACACCTTC. This encodes CASRDGWGYTF. The rearrangement joins TRBV6-5 to TRBJ1-2; D not resolved. The CDR3 covers 11 residues. Germline CDR1 and CDR2: MNHEY and SVGAGI. Trimming pared 6 bases from V and 8 bases from J, leaving 10 bases between.

On this clone itself: This CDR3 is also generated by other DNA sequences in the sample. This chain links TRBV7-8 with TRBJ2-7; the D is unclear. The CDR3 is 14 amino acids. Germline lookup yields CDR1 SGHVS and CDR2 FQNEAQ. V was clipped by 1 base and J by 3 bases, with 10 bases between them. The CDR3 DNA follows: TGTGCCAGCAGCTTAGTTGACTCCATCTACGAGCAGTACTTC. Translation: CASSLVDSIYEQYF.

The chain carries TRBV19 and TRBJ1-1, with D perhaps matching TRBD1 (6 bases). Trimming removed 5 bases from V and 0 bases from J, with 10 bases in between. This CDR3 is 14 amino acids long. CDR1 and CDR2 from the germline V gene are LNHDA and SQIVND (reference sequence). The chain's CDR3 is CASSLGTLNTEAFF. CDR3 in DNA: TGTGCCAGTAGTCTGGGGACATTGAACACTGAAGCTTTCTTT.

Notes on this clone: A read error may account for a junction end that differs from germline. The V call is TRBV7-7, the J call TRBJ2-1; possible D gene TRBD1, 5 bases. Looked up from germline, CDR1 is SSHAT and CDR2 is FNYEAQ (reference sequence). The CDR3 length is 13 residues. CDR3 in amino acids: CASSLGAYNEQFF. The CDR3 DNA is TGTGCTAGCAGCTTAGGGGCCTACAATGAGCAGTTCTTC.

The chain recombines TRBV27 with TRBJ2-5, with unresolved D. The CDR3 sequence is 15 residues long. Trimming took off 7 bases at V and 0 bases at J, with 15 bases between the two ends. Germline loops: CDR1 MNHEY, CDR2 SMNVEV (reference sequence). The CDR3 reads CASNPFWANQETQYF. Written as DNA, the CDR3 is TGTGCCAGCAATCCTTTTTGGGCCAACCAAGAGACCCAGTACTTC.

This chain links TRBV28 with TRBJ1-4, with D unclear. V dropped 6 bases and J dropped 7 bases, with 6 bases sitting between them. CDR1 is MDHEN and CDR2 is SYDVKM in the germline V gene. The CDR3 consists of 11 residues. The CDR3 DNA follows: TGTGCCAGCAGCCCATTTGAAAAACTGTTTTTT. Translating gives CASSPFEKLFF.

The chain recombines TRBV10-3 with TRBJ1-4; the match to TRBD1 covers 9 bases. The CDR3 spans 15 residues. The ends lost 10 bases at V and 4 bases at J; junction bases unmatched: 10. CDR1 and CDR2 (germline): ENHRY, SYGVKD. DNA for the CDR3: TGTGCCACGACAATTGGGACAGGGAGTAATGAAAAACTGTTTTTT. Translating gives CATTIGTGSNEKLFF.

Here the CDR3 reads CASSLQGAADTQYF. CDR3 bases: TGTGCCAGCAGCCTACAGGGGGCGGCAGATACGCAGTATTTT. V and J are TRBV9 and TRBJ2-3; 9 nucleotides line up with TRBD1. The CDR3 spans 14 residues. CDR1 and CDR2 from the germline V gene are SGDLS and YYNGEE. With 4 bases clipped from V and 4 bases from J, the junction kept 4 bases outside the gene matches.

The chain combines TRBV7-6 with TRBJ1-1, with 7 bases matching TRBD1. Losses at the gene ends were 5 bases for V and 2 bases for J; bases not matched to a gene: 8. Germline V gene data show CDR1 as SGHVS and CDR2 as FNYEAQ. The CDR3 has 15 residues. CDR3 amino acids: CASSDTGERNTEAFF. The CDR3 DNA reads TGTGCCAGCAGCGATACAGGGGAACGTAACACTGAAGCTTTCTTT. Full variable domain (missing parts from reference TRBV7-6 and TRBJ1-1): GAGVSQSPRYKVTKRGQDVALRCDPISGHVSLYWYRQALGQGPEFLTYFNYEAQQDKSGLPNDRFSAERPEGSISTLTIQRTEQRDSAMYRCASSDTGERNTEAFFGQGTRLTVV.

J is TRBJ2-7 and V is TRBV9; either TRBD1 or TRBD2 may fit D (5 bases each). Trimming took off 0 bases at V and 2 bases at J, with 15 bases between the two ends. Germline CDR1 SGDLS, CDR2 YYNGEE. The CDR3 length is 16 residues. CDR3 region: CASSVVGDSGPYEQYF. CDR3 bases: TGTGCCAGCAGCGTAGTCGGGGATTCGGGGCCCTACGAGCAGTACTTC.

The V and J genes are TRBV5-5 and TRBJ2-7; 12 bases map to TRBD1. The CDR3 totals 15 residues. Germline values: CDR1 SGHKS, CDR2 YYEKEE (reference sequence). V trimming: 4 bases; J trimming: 3 bases; junction bases outside the gene matches: 5. The CDR3 reads CASSQGTGGVYEQYF. CDR3 DNA: TGTGCCAGCAGCCAGGGGACAGGGGGCGTCTACGAGCAGTACTTC.

The rearrangement links TRBV12-5 to TRBJ2-3, with a weak D call TRBD1 (6 bases). Germline values: CDR1 LGHNT, CDR2 FRNRAP. This CDR3 contains 17 residues. The V gene lost 3 bases and the J gene lost 3 bases, with 19 bases spanning the gap. This chain's CDR3 is CASGLWKKLQGTDTQYF. The CDR3 DNA follows: TGTGCTAGTGGTTTATGGAAAAAGTTACAGGGTACAGATACGCAGTATTTT.

The chain employs TRBV28 and TRBJ2-7; 7 nucleotides line up with TRBD2. V dropped 4 bases and J dropped 4; count of bases not matched to a gene: 7. The V gene's germline CDR1 is MDHEN and CDR2 SYDVKM. The CDR3 spans 14 residues. Here the CDR3 DNA reads TGTGCCAGCAGTTCTCCTACAGCGGGGTACGAGCAGTACTTC. Its translation: CASSSPTAGYEQYF.

J is TRBJ2-1 and V is TRBV13; D is possibly TRBD1 or TRBD2 (5 bases each). The CDR3 has 11 amino acids. The V gene's germline CDR1 is PRHDT and CDR2 FYEKMQ (reference sequence). Trimming cost V 4 bases and J 14 bases, with 12 bases left between them. CDR3 amino acids: CASSSLGVEFF. In DNA, the CDR3 is TGTGCCAGCAGCTCCCTGGGGGTTGAGTTCTTC.

This chain links TRBV7-9 with TRBJ1-4, with TRBD1 identical over 7 bases. J lost 4 bases, V lost 1 base, and 6 bases had no gene match. The CDR3 length is 16 residues. Germline CDR1 is SEHNR and CDR2 is FQNEAQ (reference sequence). In DNA form, the CDR3 reads TGTGCCAGCAGCTTAGGTCAGGGGGGAAATAATGAAAAACTGTTTTTT. Protein: CASSLGQGGNNEKLFF.